This entry describes one T cell receptor (beta chain). Per the study methods: Amplification of reference gene primers was used by the study to estimate nucleated cell counts. Here immunoSEQ multiplex PCR was the method, and the copy in TCRdb shows in-frame clones only, minus some. The V and J calls and clone size are taken from that table; D and trimming were inferred from the DNA. Of fewer than 200,000 clones detected, roughly 83% appear once; the ten largest clones hold 4.4%. The germline gives CDR1 SGHKS, CDR2 YYEKEE (reference sequence). V lost 6 bases and J lost 4; bases outside the gene matches: 4. CDR3 length equals 14 residues. The data derive from a study of blood T cell repertoires in COVID-19. Overall study context: Sources were T cells, B-cell-depleted T cells, or PBMCs; the material itself was cDNA or gDNA.

Which cohort a participant joined came from the clinical history participants gave. The study counted Cohort 3 donors as recovered given two negative PCRs, clearance, or symptom resolution. The clonotype originates from a woman between 50 and 59 years old who had recovered from COVID-19. The chain is built from TRBV5-5 and TRBJ2-2, with TRBD1 matching 9 bases. Material: PBMCs or T cells enriched from blood (not recorded which). The CDR3 nucleotides are TGTGCCAGCACAGAACAGGGGGCCACCGGGGAGCTGTTTTTT. This codes for CASTEQGATGELFF.